Sequencing of this TCR beta chain was carried out in a study of tumor T cells in aggressive B-cell lymphoma. This table comes from immunoSEQ multiplex PCR, and its TCRdb copy is limited to in-frame clones, with some not included. The table records around 10,000 clones, roughly 91% of them present only once. J gave up 5 bases and V 1 base, and 8 bases lay outside the gene matches. The CDR3 spans 16 residues. Looked up from germline, CDR1 is GTSNPN and CDR2 is SVGIG (reference sequence). The chain employs TRBV30 and TRBJ2-7, with TRBD2 identical over 13 bases. Sequencing input: tumor tissue. This clonotype was obtained from an adult with diffuse large B cell lymphoma. The CDR3 DNA reads as TGTGCCTGGAGTGGCCCCGGGACTAGCGGGATACACGAGCAGTACTTC. Protein sequence: CAWSGPGTSGIHEQYF.